This T cell receptor (beta chain) was identified during a study of neoadjuvant nivolumab and ipilimumab in lung cancer. General study results and limits: Resected tumors had greater TCR richness and clonality than uninvolved lung. Pathologic regression was not significantly tied to TCR clonality.

Per the germline V gene, CDR1 is SQVTM and CDR2 is ANQGSEA. This CDR3 comprises 13 residues. Between the trimmed V and J ends, which lost 7 bases and 2 bases, there was a span of 14 bases. The assay was immunoSEQ multiplex PCR, and TCRdb's table has in-frame clones only and misses some. The table shows about 28,000 clones, with around 76% occurring only once. Concerning this clone: The antigen is not known.

V is TRBV29-1 and J is TRBJ1-1, with D maybe TRBD1 (6 bases). This TCR derives from an adult with non-small cell lung cancer. The sequences come from tumor tissue, collected after neoadjuvant nivolumab, alone or with ipilimumab, at or shortly before surgery. This CDR3 is CSGNRAGNTEAFF. The CDR3 nucleotides are TGCAGCGGAAACAGGGCGGGAAACACTGAAGCTTTCTTT.